This T cell receptor (beta chain) is drawn from a study of T cells in localized non-small cell lung cancer. Regarding the study as a whole: Adjacent lung held a median roughly 56 of the top 100 tumor clones. Sequencing was restricted to one tumor region; therefore, heterogeneity remains possible. Of the tissues analyzed, uninvolved adjacent lung showed maximal T cell clonality, greater than tumor. Blood T cell density predicted longer survival; adjacent-lung clonality, shorter.

The CDR3 totals 12 residues. The V gene's germline CDR1 is KGHSH and CDR2 LQKENI. Losses at the gene ends were 1 base for V and 11 bases for J; bases not matched to a gene: 4. With respect to this clone: The antigen is undetermined.

The repertoire was sequenced with immunoSEQ multiplex PCR; TCRdb's copy has only in-frame clones and lacks some. The sample has under 11,000 clones, over 25% seen once. The genes are TRBV18 and TRBJ1-1; 7 bases match TRBD1. The TCR was taken from a man aged 35 to 70 with stage I lung adenocarcinoma. The source material was lung tumor tissue, sampled before any cancer treatment. CDR3 sequence reads: CASSPQGAGAFF. The CDR3 nucleotides are TGTGCCAGCTCACCACAGGGGGCGGGGGCTTTCTTT.